This TCR beta chain was documented in a study of response to subunit inactivated influenza vaccine. Whole-study findings and limits: Few additional T cells are recruited per seasonal influenza vaccination, authors suggested.

The table lists this clonotype with a few counts. The antigen is not known. One entry per CDR3 protein, called by TCRdb with MiXCR from the RT-PCR reads. The sample shows about 570,000 distinct CDR3 sequences, 12% of them seen only once. Germline CDR1 is DFQATT and CDR2 is SNEGSKA (reference sequence). This CDR3 comprises 16 residues. V was cut by 2 bases and J by 2 bases, with 18 bases left in between. The starting material was PBMCs from blood, obtained on the day of vaccination. V is TRBV20-1 and J is TRBJ1-1; D is uncertain. The clonotype comes from a man aged 50 to 59 who received an inactivated influenza vaccine. CDR3 region: CSARPRFSRGNTEAFF. The CDR3 coding sequence is TGCAGTGCTAGACCTAGGTTTAGCCGCGGAAACACTGAAGCTTTCTTT.